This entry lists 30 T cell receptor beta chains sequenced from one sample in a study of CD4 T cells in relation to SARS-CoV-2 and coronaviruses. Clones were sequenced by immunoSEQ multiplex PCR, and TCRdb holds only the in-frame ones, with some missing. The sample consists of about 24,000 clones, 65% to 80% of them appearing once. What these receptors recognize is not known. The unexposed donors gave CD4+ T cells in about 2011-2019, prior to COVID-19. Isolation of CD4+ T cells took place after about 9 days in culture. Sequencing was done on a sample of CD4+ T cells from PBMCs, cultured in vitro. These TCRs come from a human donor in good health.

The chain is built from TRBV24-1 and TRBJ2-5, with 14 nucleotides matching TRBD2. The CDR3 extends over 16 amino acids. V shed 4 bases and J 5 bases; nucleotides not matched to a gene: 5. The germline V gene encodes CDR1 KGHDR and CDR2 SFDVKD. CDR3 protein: CATSETSGRAWETQYF. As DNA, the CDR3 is TGTGCCACCAGTGAGACTAGCGGGAGGGCCTGGGAGACCCAGTACTTC.

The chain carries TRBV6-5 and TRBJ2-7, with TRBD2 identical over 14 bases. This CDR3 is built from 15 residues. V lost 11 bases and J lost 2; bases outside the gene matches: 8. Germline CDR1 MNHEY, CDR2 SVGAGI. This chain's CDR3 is CAATVGLAGAYEQYF. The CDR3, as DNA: TGTGCCGCGACGGTGGGACTAGCGGGAGCCTACGAGCAGTACTTC.

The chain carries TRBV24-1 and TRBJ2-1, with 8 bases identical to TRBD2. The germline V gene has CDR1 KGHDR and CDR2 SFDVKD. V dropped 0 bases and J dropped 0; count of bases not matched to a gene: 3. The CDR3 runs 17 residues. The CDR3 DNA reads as TGTGCCACCAGTGATTTGCAAAGCGGGAGCTCCTACAATGAGCAGTTCTTC. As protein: CATSDLQSGSSYNEQFF.

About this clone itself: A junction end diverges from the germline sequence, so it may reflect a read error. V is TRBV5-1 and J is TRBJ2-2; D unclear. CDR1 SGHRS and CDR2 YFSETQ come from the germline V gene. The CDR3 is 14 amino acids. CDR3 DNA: TGCGCCAGCACCTTGGTGACTCCGGGCGGGGAGCTGTTTTTT. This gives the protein CASTLVTPGGELFF.

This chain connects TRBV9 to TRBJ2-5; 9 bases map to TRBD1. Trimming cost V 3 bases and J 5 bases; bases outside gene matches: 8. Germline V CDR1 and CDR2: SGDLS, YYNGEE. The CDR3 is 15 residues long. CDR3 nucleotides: TGTGCCAGCAGCGCACGGACAGGGGTTTCCGAGACCCAGTACTTC. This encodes CASSARTGVSETQYF.

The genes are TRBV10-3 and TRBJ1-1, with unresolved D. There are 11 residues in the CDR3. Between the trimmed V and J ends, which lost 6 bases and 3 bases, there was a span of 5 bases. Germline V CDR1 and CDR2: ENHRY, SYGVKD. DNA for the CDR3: TGTGCCATCAGAACGGACACTGAAGCTTTCTTT. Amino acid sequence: CAIRTDTEAFF.

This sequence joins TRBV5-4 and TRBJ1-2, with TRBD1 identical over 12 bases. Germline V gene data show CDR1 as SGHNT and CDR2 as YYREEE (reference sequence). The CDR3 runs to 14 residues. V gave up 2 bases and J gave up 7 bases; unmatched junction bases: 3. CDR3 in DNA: TGTGCCAGCAGCTTTGGGACAGGGGGCTCTGGCTACACCTTC. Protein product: CASSFGTGGSGYTF.

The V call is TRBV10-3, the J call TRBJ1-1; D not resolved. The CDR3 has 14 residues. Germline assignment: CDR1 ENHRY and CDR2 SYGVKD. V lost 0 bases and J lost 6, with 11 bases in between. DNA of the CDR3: TGTGCCATCAGTGAGTCAAGGGCACGAGCTGAAGCTTTCTTT. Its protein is CAISESRARAEAFF.

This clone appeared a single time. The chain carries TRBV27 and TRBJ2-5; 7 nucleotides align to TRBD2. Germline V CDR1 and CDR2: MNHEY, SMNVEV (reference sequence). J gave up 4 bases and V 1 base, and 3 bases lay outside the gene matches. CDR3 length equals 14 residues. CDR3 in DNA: TGTGCCAGCAGTTTATGGGGGGAGGGAGAGACCCAGTACTTC. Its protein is CASSLWGEGETQYF.

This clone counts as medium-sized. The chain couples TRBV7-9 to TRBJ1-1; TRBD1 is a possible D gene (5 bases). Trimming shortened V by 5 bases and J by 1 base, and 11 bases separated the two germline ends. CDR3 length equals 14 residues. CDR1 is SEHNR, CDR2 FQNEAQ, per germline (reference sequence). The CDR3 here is CASSGGTENTEAFF. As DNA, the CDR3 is TGTGCCAGCAGCGGCGGGACGGAGAACACTGAAGCTTTCTTT.

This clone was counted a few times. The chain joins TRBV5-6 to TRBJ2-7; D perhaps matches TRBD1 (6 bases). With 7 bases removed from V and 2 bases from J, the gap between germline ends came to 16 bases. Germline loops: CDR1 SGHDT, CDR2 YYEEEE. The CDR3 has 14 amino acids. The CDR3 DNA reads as TGTGCCAGCTTGGTGTACAGGGCCCCCTACGAGCAGTACTTC. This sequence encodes CASLVYRAPYEQYF. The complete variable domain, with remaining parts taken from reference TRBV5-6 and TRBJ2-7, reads DAGVTQSPTHLIKTRGQQVTLRCSPKSGHDTVSWYQQALGQGPQFIFQYYEEEERQRGNFPDRFSGHQFPNYSSELNVNALLLGDSALYLCASLVYRAPYEQYFGPGTRLTVT.

The DNA for the CDR3 is TGTGCCAGCAGCCAGGGTGGGGAGACCCAGTACTTC. This encodes CASSQGGETQYF. The chain combines TRBV6-5 with TRBJ2-5; tentatively, D is TRBD1 (5 bases). CDR1 is MNHEY, CDR2 SVGAGI, per germline. There are 12 residues in the CDR3. V lost 6 bases and J 5 bases, leaving 10 bases between the germline ends.

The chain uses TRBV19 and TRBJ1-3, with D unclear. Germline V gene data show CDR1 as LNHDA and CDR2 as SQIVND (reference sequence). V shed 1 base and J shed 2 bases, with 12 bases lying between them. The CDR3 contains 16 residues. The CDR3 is CASSIAVGTAGNTIYF. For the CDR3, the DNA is TGTGCCAGTAGTATAGCCGTTGGAACAGCTGGAAACACCATATATTTT.

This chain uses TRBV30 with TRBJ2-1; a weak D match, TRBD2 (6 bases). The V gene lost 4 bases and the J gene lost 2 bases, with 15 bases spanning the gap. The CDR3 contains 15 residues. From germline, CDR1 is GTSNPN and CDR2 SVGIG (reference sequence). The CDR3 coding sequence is TGTGCCTGGACCCGAGGAGGGGCTCCCTACAATGAGCAGTTCTTC. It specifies CAWTRGGAPYNEQFF.

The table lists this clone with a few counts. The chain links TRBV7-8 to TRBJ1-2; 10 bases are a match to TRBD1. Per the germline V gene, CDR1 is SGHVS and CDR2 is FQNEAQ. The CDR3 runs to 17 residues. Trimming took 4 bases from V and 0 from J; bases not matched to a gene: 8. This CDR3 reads CASSSSGTGDSNYGYTF. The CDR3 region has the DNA TGTGCCAGCAGCTCCTCCGGGACAGGGGACTCTAACTATGGCTACACCTTC.

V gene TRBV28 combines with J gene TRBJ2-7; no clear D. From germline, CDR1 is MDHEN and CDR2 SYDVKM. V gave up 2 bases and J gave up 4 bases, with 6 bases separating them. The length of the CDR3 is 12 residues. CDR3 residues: CASSLGFYEQYF. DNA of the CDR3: TGTGCCAGCAGTTTAGGGTTTTACGAGCAGTACTTC.

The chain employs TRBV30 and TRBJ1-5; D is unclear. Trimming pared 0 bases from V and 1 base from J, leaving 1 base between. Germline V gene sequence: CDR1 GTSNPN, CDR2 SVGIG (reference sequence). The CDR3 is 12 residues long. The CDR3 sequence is CAWSVSNQPQHF. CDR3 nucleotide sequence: TGTGCCTGGAGTGTGAGCAATCAGCCCCAGCATTTT.

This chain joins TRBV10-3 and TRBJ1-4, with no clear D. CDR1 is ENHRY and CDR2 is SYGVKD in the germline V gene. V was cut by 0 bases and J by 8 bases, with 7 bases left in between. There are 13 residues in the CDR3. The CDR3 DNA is TGTGCCATCAGTGAGTCGTCTGAGGAAAAACTGTTTTTT. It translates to CAISESSEEKLFF.

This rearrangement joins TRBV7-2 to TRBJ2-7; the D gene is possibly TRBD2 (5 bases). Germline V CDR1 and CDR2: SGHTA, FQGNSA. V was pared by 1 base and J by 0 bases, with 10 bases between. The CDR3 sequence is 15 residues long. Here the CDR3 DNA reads TGTGCCAGCAGCTTAGTCGGGGATCGCTCCTACGAGCAGTACTTC. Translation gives CASSLVGDRSYEQYF.

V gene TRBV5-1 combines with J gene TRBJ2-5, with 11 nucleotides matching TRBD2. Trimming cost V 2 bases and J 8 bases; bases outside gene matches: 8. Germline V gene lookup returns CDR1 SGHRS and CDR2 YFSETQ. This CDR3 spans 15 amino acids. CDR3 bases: TGCGCCAGCAGCTTCTCCGGGACTAGCGGTGACACCCAGTACTTC. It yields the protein CASSFSGTSGDTQYF.

CDR3 nucleotide sequence: TGTGCCAGCAGTAGACTAGCGGGAGAACCCTACGAGCAGTACTTC. Protein sequence: CASSRLAGEPYEQYF. The chain is built from TRBV6-5 and TRBJ2-7, with 12 bases lining up with TRBD2. The germline V gene encodes CDR1 MNHEY and CDR2 SVGAGI. The CDR3 consists of 15 residues. V was clipped by 5 bases and J by 2 bases; unmatched bases: 4.

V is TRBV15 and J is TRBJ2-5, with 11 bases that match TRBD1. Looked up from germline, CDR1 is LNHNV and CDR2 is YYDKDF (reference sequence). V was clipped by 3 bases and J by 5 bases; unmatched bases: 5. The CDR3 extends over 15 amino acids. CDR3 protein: CATSSGQGAGETQYF. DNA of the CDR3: TGTGCCACCAGCAGCGGACAGGGGGCCGGGGAGACCCAGTACTTC.

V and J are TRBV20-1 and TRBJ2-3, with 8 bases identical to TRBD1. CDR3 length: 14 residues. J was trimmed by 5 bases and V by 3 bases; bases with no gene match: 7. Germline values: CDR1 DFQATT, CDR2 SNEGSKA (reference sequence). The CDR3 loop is CSASAGGLKDTQYF. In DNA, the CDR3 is TGCAGTGCTAGTGCAGGGGGCCTGAAAGATACGCAGTATTTT.

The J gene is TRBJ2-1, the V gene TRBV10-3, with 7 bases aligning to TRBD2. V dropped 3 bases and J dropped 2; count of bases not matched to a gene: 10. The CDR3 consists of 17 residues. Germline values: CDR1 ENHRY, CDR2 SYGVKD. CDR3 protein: CAISDSGGGKPYNEQFF. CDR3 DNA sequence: TGTGCCATCAGTGACTCCGGGGGAGGGAAACCCTACAATGAGCAGTTCTTC.

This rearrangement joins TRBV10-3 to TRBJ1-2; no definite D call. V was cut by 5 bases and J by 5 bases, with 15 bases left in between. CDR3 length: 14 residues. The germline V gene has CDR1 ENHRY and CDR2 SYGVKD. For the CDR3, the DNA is TGTGCCATCAGTTCAAGCGGACTGAATTATGGCTACACCTTC. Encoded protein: CAISSSGLNYGYTF.

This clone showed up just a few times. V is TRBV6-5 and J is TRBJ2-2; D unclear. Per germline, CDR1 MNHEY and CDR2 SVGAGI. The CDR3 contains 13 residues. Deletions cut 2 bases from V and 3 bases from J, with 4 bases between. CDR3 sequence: CASSYRHTGELFF. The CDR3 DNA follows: TGTGCCAGCAGTTACCGCCACACCGGGGAGCTGTTTTTT.

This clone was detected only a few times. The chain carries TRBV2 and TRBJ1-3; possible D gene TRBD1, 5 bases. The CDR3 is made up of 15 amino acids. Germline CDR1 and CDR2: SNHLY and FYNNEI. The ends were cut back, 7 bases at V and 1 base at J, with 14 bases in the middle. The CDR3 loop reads CASTANTGSGNTIYF. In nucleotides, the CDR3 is TGTGCCAGCACTGCCAATACAGGTTCTGGAAACACCATATATTTT.

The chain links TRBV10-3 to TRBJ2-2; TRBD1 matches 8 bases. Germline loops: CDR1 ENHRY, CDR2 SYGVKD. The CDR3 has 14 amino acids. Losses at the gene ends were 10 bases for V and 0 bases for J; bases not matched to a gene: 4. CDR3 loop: CATATGANTGELFF. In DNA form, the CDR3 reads TGTGCCACCGCGACAGGGGCGAACACCGGGGAGCTGTTTTTT.

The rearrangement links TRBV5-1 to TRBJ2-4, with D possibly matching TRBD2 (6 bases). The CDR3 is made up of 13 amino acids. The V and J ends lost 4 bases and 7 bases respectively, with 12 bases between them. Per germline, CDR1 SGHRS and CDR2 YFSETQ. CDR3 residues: CASSPGLVNIQYF. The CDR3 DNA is TGCGCCAGCAGCCCGGGACTCGTGAACATTCAGTACTTC.

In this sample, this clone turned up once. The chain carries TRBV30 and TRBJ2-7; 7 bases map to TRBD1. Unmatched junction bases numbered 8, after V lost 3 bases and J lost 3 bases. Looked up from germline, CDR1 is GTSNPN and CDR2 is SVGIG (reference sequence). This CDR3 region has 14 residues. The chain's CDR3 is CAWRLNRGSYEQYF. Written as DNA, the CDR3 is TGTGCCTGGAGATTGAACAGGGGTAGCTACGAGCAGTACTTC.